Below, 26 T cell receptor beta chains from the same sample are listed, as sequenced in a study of OX40 agonist ivuxolimab in advanced cancers. Receptors were amplified or captured by the immunoSEQ multiplex PCR assay. The table was pulled from immuneACCESS by TCRdb, which kept in-frame rearrangements only. Such tables lose some clones; where checked, under half of the loss comes from unresolved V genes, and the rest has no known cause. Across this sample there are more than 10,000 clones, with approximately 92% seen only once. 73% of the sample comes from the top ten. Sequenced material: CD4+ or CD8+ T cells sorted from blood, taken in a trial of the OX40 agonist ivuxolimab. The receptors derive from an adult with an advanced solid tumor such as melanoma, head and neck, liver or kidney cancer.

The J gene is TRBJ1-1, the V gene TRBV19; D is possibly TRBD1 (6 bases). V was trimmed by 4 bases and J by 11 bases, leaving 11 bases between them. The CDR3 consists of 11 residues. CDR1 is LNHDA, CDR2 SQIVND, per germline (reference sequence). The CDR3 coding sequence is TGTGCCAGTAGTACTCAGGGGTGGGCTTTCTTT. This translates into CASSTQGWAFF.

The V call is TRBV9, the J call TRBJ2-5; 7 bases align to TRBD1. This CDR3 spans 15 amino acids. CDR1 SGDLS and CDR2 YYNGEE come from the germline V gene. Trimming took 1 base from V and 1 from J; bases not matched to a gene: 4. The CDR3 DNA reads as TGTGCCAGCAGCGTATCGGGACAGCCCCAAGAGACCCAGTACTTC. It translates to CASSVSGQPQETQYF. The full variable domain, in which reference TRBV9 and TRBJ2-5 provide the parts outside the CDR3, is DSGVTQTPKHLITATGQRVTLRCSPRSGDLSVYWYQQSLDQGLQFLIQYYNGEERAKGNILERFSAQQFPDLHSELNLSSLELGDSALYFCASSVSGQPQETQYFGPGTRLLVL.

The J gene is TRBJ2-5, the V gene TRBV10-2, with D possibly TRBD2 on 5 matching bases. Germline V CDR1 and CDR2: WSHSY, SAAADI. This CDR3 contains 13 residues. Trimming took off 4 bases at V and 1 base at J, with 7 bases between the two ends. The CDR3, as DNA: TGCGCCAGCAGTGCGGACTTCCAAGAGACCCAGTACTTC. This codes for CASSADFQETQYF.

The chain is built from TRBV6-5 and TRBJ2-6; D perhaps matches TRBD1 (6 bases). Germline V lookup: CDR1 MNHEY, CDR2 SVGAGI. This CDR3 has 15 residues. Trimming cost V 3 bases and J 3 bases, with 9 bases left between them. This chain's CDR3 is CASSYTGFGANVLTF. As DNA, the CDR3 is TGTGCCAGCAGTTATACAGGGTTTGGGGCCAACGTCCTGACTTTC.

V gene TRBV5-6 combines with J gene TRBJ2-4; 9 nucleotides match TRBD2. Unmatched junction bases numbered 5, after V lost 6 bases and J lost 1 base. The CDR3 is 15 amino acids. CDR1 is SGHDT, CDR2 YYEEEE, per germline. The CDR3 bases are TGTGCCAGCATGGCGGGGGGGCTTGCCAAAAACATTCAGTACTTC. Residues: CASMAGGLAKNIQYF.

The rearrangement joins TRBV11-3 to TRBJ1-4; unclear D gene. The germline CDR1 and CDR2 sequences are SGHNT and YENEEA. Deletions cut 5 bases from V and 5 bases from J, with 3 bases between. The CDR3 has 11 residues. As DNA, the CDR3 is TGTGCCAGCAGCCAAAATGAAAAACTGTTTTTT. It encodes CASSQNEKLFF. The whole variable domain, filled in from reference TRBV11-3 and TRBJ1-4, reads EAGVVQSPRYKIIEKKQPVAFWCNPISGHNTLYWYLQNLGQGPELLIRYENEEAVDDSQLPKDRFSAERLKGVDSTLKIQPAELGDSAVYLCASSQNEKLFFGSGTQLSVL.

This chain connects TRBV21-1 to TRBJ2-2; the table's TRBD2 call for D was not verified on the DNA. TRBV21-1 represents a pseudogene. This CDR3 spans 15 amino acids. CDR3 loop: CASISRGKNTGELFF. CDR3 nucleotides: TGTGCCAGCATTTCACGGGGGAAGAACACCGGGGAGCTGTTTTTT.

The genes are TRBV6-5 and TRBJ2-7; the D gene is possibly TRBD1 (5 bases). The germline CDR1 and CDR2 sequences are MNHEY and SVGAGI. The CDR3 is made up of 13 amino acids. V lost 5 bases to trimming and J lost 0 bases, with 8 bases between them. The CDR3 here is CASSEDNSYEQYF. The DNA of the CDR3 is TGTGCCAGCAGTGAGGACAACTCCTACGAGCAGTACTTC.

V gene TRBV9 combines with J gene TRBJ2-7; 8 bases are shared with TRBD1. J was trimmed by 2 bases and V by 0 bases; bases with no gene match: 4. Germline V gene data show CDR1 as SGDLS and CDR2 as YYNGEE. The CDR3 has 15 residues. DNA for the CDR3: TGTGCCAGCAGCGTAGCTCCAGGGGGCGCCTACGAGCAGTACTTC. Its translation: CASSVAPGGAYEQYF.

This CDR3 reads CASSQLRGLDEQFF. The CDR3 nucleotides are TGCGCCAGCAGCCAACTACGGGGGCTGGATGAGCAGTTCTTC. The chain recombines TRBV4-1 with TRBJ2-1, with D perhaps matching TRBD1 or TRBD2 (6 bases each). Germline-derived CDR1 and CDR2 are MGHRA and YSYEKL. V was clipped by 2 bases and J by 8 bases, with 13 bases between them. The CDR3 has 14 residues.

The chain uses TRBV7-9 and TRBJ2-7, with TRBD2 identical over 7 bases. Germline V gives CDR1 SEHNR, CDR2 FQNEAQ (reference sequence). The CDR3 has 15 amino acids. Trimming removed 1 base from V and 3 bases from J; junction bases left unmatched: 6. In nucleotides, the CDR3 is TGTGCCAGCAGCTTAGTTGGCGGGAGTCTCTACGAGCAGTACTTC. It specifies CASSLVGGSLYEQYF.

This chain links TRBV2 with TRBJ2-7, with 11 bases fitting TRBD1. Germline CDR1 reads SNHLY; CDR2 reads FYNNEI. The CDR3 is 14 amino acids. After removal of 6 bases from V and 5 bases from J, the junction contained 6 bases not matched to a gene. DNA of the CDR3: TGTGCCAGCAGCCCGGACAGGGGGCTTGACGAGCAGTACTTC. Amino acids: CASSPDRGLDEQYF.

Comment on this clone: Its ends do not fully match the called genes, so a read error is possible. This chain connects TRBV5-1 to TRBJ2-6; D might be TRBD2 (5 bases). Germline loops: CDR1 SGHRS, CDR2 YFSETQ. This CDR3 spans 16 amino acids. CDR3 DNA sequence: TGTGCCAGCAGCTTGGAGTCTAGCAATGGGGCCAACGTCCTGACTTTC. Protein: CASSLESSNGANVLTF.

The V call is TRBV4-1, the J call TRBJ2-7; a weak D match, TRBD2 (7 bases). Germline V gives CDR1 MGHRA, CDR2 YSYEKL. The length of the CDR3 is 13 residues. V was clipped by 6 bases and J by 2 bases, with 11 bases between them. CDR3 DNA: TGCGCCAGCAGTTGGGGGGGCCCCTACGAGCAGTACTTC. This encodes CASSWGGPYEQYF.

This clone was seen a handful of times. The same CDR3 can be traced to other DNA sequences in this sample. V and J are TRBV4-1 and TRBJ1-1; D is uncertain. The CDR3 sequence is 14 residues long. The V end lost 0 bases, the J end lost 0 bases, and 5 bases lay between the germline ends. CDR1 is MGHRA, CDR2 YSYEKL, per germline. The CDR3, as DNA: TGCGCCAGCAGCCAAGAAAGTTTGAACACTGAAGCTTTCTTT. Encoded protein: CASSQESLNTEAFF.

The chain employs TRBV7-9 and TRBJ2-4, with D possibly matching TRBD1 (6 bases). The CDR3 covers 17 residues. V dropped 4 bases and J dropped 1 base, with 17 bases sitting between them. Germline values: CDR1 SEHNR, CDR2 FQNEAQ (reference sequence). The CDR3 DNA reads TGTGCCAGCAGCTACCCACCCAGGGGCCCGGCCAAAAACATTCAGTACTTC. Protein product: CASSYPPRGPAKNIQYF. Full variable domain (remainder filled in from reference TRBV7-9 and TRBJ2-4): DTGVSQNPRHKITKRGQNVTFRCDPISEHNRLYWYRQTLGQGPEFLTYFQNEAQLEKSRLLSDRFSAERPKGSFSTLEIQRTEQGDSAMYLCASSYPPRGPAKNIQYFGAGTRLSVL.

The J gene is TRBJ2-2, the V gene TRBV5-4; possible D gene TRBD2, 5 bases. The germline V gene has CDR1 SGHNT and CDR2 YYREEE (reference sequence). The CDR3 covers 17 residues. Trimming removed 4 bases from V and 0 bases from J, with 16 bases in between. CDR3 amino acids: CASSPAGGGSNTGELFF. The CDR3 bases are TGTGCCAGCAGCCCAGCAGGTGGAGGATCGAACACCGGGGAGCTGTTTTTT.

This clone was observed once. The rearrangement joins TRBV5-6 to TRBJ1-6, with 7 bases matching TRBD1. J was trimmed by 2 bases and V by 5 bases; bases with no gene match: 4. CDR1 SGHDT and CDR2 YYEEEE come from the germline V gene. The CDR3 runs to 15 residues. The CDR3 DNA reads as TGTGCCAGCAGGCAGGACAGGACCTATAATTCACCCCTCCACTTT. Its translation is CASRQDRTYNSPLHF.

This chain connects TRBV7-2 to TRBJ1-4; a possible D gene is TRBD1 (6 bases). Trimming pared 2 bases from V and 5 bases from J, leaving 9 bases between. Germline V gene sequence: CDR1 SGHTA, CDR2 FQGNSA. CDR3 length equals 14 residues. The CDR3 region has the DNA TGTGCCAGCAGCTTACAGGGGCTGAATGAAAAACTGTTTTTT. It encodes CASSLQGLNEKLFF.

As DNA, the CDR3 is TGTGCCAGCAGTTTACCGGGACAGAACACAGATACGCAGTATTTT. This codes for CASSLPGQNTDTQYF. The chain joins TRBV27 to TRBJ2-3; TRBD1 aligns across 7 bases. Germline CDR1 MNHEY, CDR2 SMNVEV (reference sequence). Germline trimming cut 2 bases from V and 2 bases from J; bases unmatched to any gene: 4. The CDR3 extends over 15 amino acids.

The chain employs TRBV9 and TRBJ2-1; 11 positions agree with TRBD2. Trimming took 3 bases from V and 4 from J; bases not matched to a gene: 3. The CDR3 has 15 residues. CDR1 SGDLS and CDR2 YYNGEE come from the germline V gene. This CDR3 is CASSASGGMYNEQFF. The CDR3 region has the DNA TGTGCCAGCAGCGCTAGCGGGGGGATGTACAATGAGCAGTTCTTC.

This chain uses TRBV9 with TRBJ2-1; no reliable D call. Trimming left V 0 bases short and J 3 bases short, with 7 bases between. Germline V gene lookup returns CDR1 SGDLS and CDR2 YYNGEE. The CDR3 spans 14 residues. CDR3 amino acids: CASSVGNSYNEQFF. The CDR3 nucleotides are TGTGCCAGCAGCGTAGGCAACAGCTACAATGAGCAGTTCTTC.

The rearrangement links TRBV4-3 to TRBJ1-5; TRBD1 might be the D (5 bases). This CDR3 spans 14 amino acids. Germline loops: CDR1 LGHNA, CDR2 YSLEER. Trimming removed 1 base at V and 4 bases at J, with 8 bases between. CDR3 amino acids: CASSQAAGNQPQHF. As DNA, the CDR3 is TGCGCCAGCAGCCAAGCCGCAGGGAATCAGCCCCAGCATTTT.

This clone has a handful of counts. The chain has TRBV30 and TRBJ1-5; D might be TRBD1 (5 bases). This CDR3 region has 13 residues. With 5 bases removed from V and 7 bases from J, the gap between germline ends came to 15 bases. Germline V gives CDR1 GTSNPN, CDR2 SVGIG (reference sequence). CDR3 nucleotides: TGTGCCTGGCAGGAGGGGCAATCGCAGCCCCAGCATTTT. Protein sequence: CAWQEGQSQPQHF.

CDR3 region: CASSIFGLSPDTQYF. The CDR3 DNA sequence: TGTGCCAGTAGTATTTTTGGACTATCGCCAGATACGCAGTATTTT. This sequence joins TRBV19 and TRBJ2-3; tentative D call: TRBD2 (6 bases). This CDR3 is built from 15 residues. V lost 3 bases, J lost 4 bases, and 14 bases lay in between. Germline V lookup: CDR1 LNHDA, CDR2 SQIVND (reference sequence).

The gene calls are TRBV4-2 and TRBJ2-7; tentatively, D is TRBD1 or TRBD2 (5 bases each). CDR1 is LGHNA, CDR2 YNFKEQ, per germline. Deletions cut 5 bases from V and 2 bases from J, with 13 bases between. There are 14 residues in the CDR3. The CDR3 loop is CASSLGDGAYEQYF. DNA of the CDR3: TGTGCCAGCAGCTTGGGGGACGGGGCCTACGAGCAGTACTTC.